One sample yielded the 31 T cell receptor beta chains listed below, sequenced in a study of blood T cells in healthy people across ages. PCR was performed a second time for about 6 to 12 cycles using a sample-barcoded 5' primer and a J-beta primer mix. Each CDR3 protein is one row after TCRdb ran MiXCR on the 5' RACE reads. The sample carries over a million distinct CDR3 sequences, roughly 64% recorded once. Sequencing was performed on blood. These receptors were taken from a man between 18 and 29 years old in good health.

The rearrangement uses TRBV15 and TRBJ2-7; maybe TRBD2 (6 bases). Germline V gene lookup returns CDR1 LNHNV and CDR2 YYDKDF (reference sequence). Between the trimmed V and J ends, which lost 1 base and 0 bases, there was a span of 7 bases. The CDR3 totals 14 residues. CDR3 DNA: TGTGCCACCAGCAGAGCGACTAGCTCCTACGAGCAGTACTTC. Protein: CATSRATSSYEQYF.

This clonotype was counted a single time. The V and J genes are TRBV6-6 and TRBJ2-7, with 7 positions matching TRBD1. CDR3 length: 15 amino acids. The V and J ends lost 6 bases and 5 bases, in that order; junction bases with no gene match: 13. In germline, CDR1 is MNHNY, CDR2 SVGAGI (reference sequence). The CDR3 region has the DNA TGTGCCAGCAGCCCCACGAGACAGGGTGGTGACGAGCAGTACTTC. It yields the protein CASSPTRQGGDEQYF.

The gene calls are TRBV7-2 and TRBJ2-7; 7 bases are shared with TRBD2. V shed 5 bases and J 1 base; nucleotides not matched to a gene: 11. CDR1 and CDR2 from the germline V gene are SGHTA and FQGNSA. The CDR3 extends over 16 amino acids. Here the CDR3 reads CASSARPSGNSYEQYF. The CDR3 DNA reads TGTGCCAGCAGCGCCCGCCCTAGCGGTAATTCCTACGAGCAGTACTTC.

The V gene is TRBV4-1, the J gene TRBJ2-6, with D perhaps TRBD2 (6 bases). CDR3 size: 15 residues. Germline CDR1 and CDR2: MGHRA and YSYEKL. V was clipped by 2 bases and J by 5 bases, with 10 bases between them. This CDR3 is CASSQRGLWANVLTF. For the CDR3, the DNA is TGCGCCAGCAGCCAAAGGGGACTGTGGGCCAACGTCCTGACTTTC.

V usage is TRBV4-3 and J usage is TRBJ2-7; a possible D gene is TRBD2 (6 bases). Germline V gene sequence: CDR1 LGHNA, CDR2 YSLEER. The CDR3 covers 16 residues. Trimming took 0 bases from V and 2 from J, leaving 14 bases between them. The CDR3 region has the DNA TGCGCCAGCAGCCAAGATTCGCGGGGTGGGCCCTACGAGCAGTACTTC. The encoded protein is CASSQDSRGGPYEQYF.

In the case of this clonotype: At one of its ends the junction is not consistent with the germline gene, which may arise from a read error. The chain is built from TRBV27 and TRBJ2-3; D possibly corresponds to TRBD1 (5 bases). Germline CDR1 MNHEY, CDR2 SMNVEV (reference sequence). The CDR3 contains 13 residues. The CDR3 here is CASSLRLTGTQYF. The CDR3 region has the DNA TGTGCCAGCAGTTTAAGGCTCACAGGTACGCAGTATTTT.

The rearrangement links TRBV29-1 to TRBJ2-1; D gene ambiguous. The CDR3 covers 11 residues. CDR1 and CDR2 from the germline V gene are SQVTM and ANQGSEA. V was trimmed by 7 bases and J by 7 bases, leaving 11 bases between them. The CDR3 DNA follows: TGCAGCGAAGAAGTGGGGAATGAGCAGTTCTTC. As protein: CSEEVGNEQFF.

In its sample, this clonotype was seen a few times. The V gene is TRBV27, the J gene TRBJ1-1, with 7 bases that match TRBD1. With V trimmed by 2 bases and J by 4 bases, 4 bases remained unmatched. In germline, CDR1 is MNHEY, CDR2 SMNVEV (reference sequence). The CDR3 runs to 14 residues. CDR3 nucleotides: TGTGCCAGCAGTTTAACCCAGGGGGTCACTGAAGCTTTCTTT. Translated, it gives CASSLTQGVTEAFF.

This clonotype was detected a few times. The chain uses TRBV29-1 and TRBJ2-7, with D hard to call. Per germline, CDR1 SQVTM and CDR2 ANQGSEA. The CDR3 loop spans 12 amino acids. Trimming shortened V by 4 bases and J by 1 base, and 8 bases separated the two germline ends. CDR3 sequence reads: CSVVEVSYEQYF. The DNA for the CDR3 is TGCAGCGTTGTAGAGGTTTCCTACGAGCAGTACTTC.

The chain is built from TRBV20-1 and TRBJ1-5; 9 positions agree with TRBD1. This CDR3 is built from 15 residues. CDR1 is DFQATT, CDR2 SNEGSKA, per germline (reference sequence). After removal of 0 bases from V and 6 bases from J, the junction contained 6 bases not matched to a gene. The CDR3 DNA reads as TGCAGTGCTAGAGAGGAGGACAGGGGACTTCAGCCCCAGCATTTT. Encoded protein: CSAREEDRGLQPQHF.

A remark on this clonotype: Its ends do not fully match the called genes, so a read error is possible. The CDR3 nucleotides read TGCGCCGGCAGGGCTACCGGGACAGGGGAAGGCTATGGCTACACCTTC. Its protein product is CAGRATGTGEGYGYTF. V gene TRBV23-1 combines with J gene TRBJ1-2, with TRBD1 matching 10 bases. TRBV23-1 is assigned to the ORF class and has an uncertain function. The CDR3 length is 16 residues.

This clonotype was seen more than once but under ten times. CDR3 in DNA: TGCAGTGCTGAGGACAGAGGGAGCTCCTACGAGCAGTACTTC. It is translated as CSAEDRGSSYEQYF. The V and J genes are TRBV20-1 and TRBJ2-7, with D possibly matching TRBD1 (6 bases). The germline gives CDR1 DFQATT, CDR2 SNEGSKA (reference sequence). V dropped 5 bases and J dropped 0 bases, with 14 bases sitting between them. The CDR3 contains 14 residues.

This clonotype was observed a handful of times. The chain carries TRBV5-1 and TRBJ2-1, with TRBD2 identical over 10 bases. Germline V lookup: CDR1 SGHRS, CDR2 YFSETQ. The trim removed 1 base at V and 2 bases at J, leaving 9 bases unmatched. The CDR3 totals 18 residues. The CDR3 coding sequence is TGCGCCAGCAGCTTGACCCTAAGAAGCGGGAGGGCCTACAATGAGCAGTTCTTC. Protein sequence: CASSLTLRSGRAYNEQFF.

Worth noting for this clonotype: Sequence at one end of the junction differs from germline and may be a read error. The V call is TRBV27, the J call TRBJ2-6, with 7 bases aligning to TRBD2. Germline lookup yields CDR1 MNHEY and CDR2 SMNVEV (reference sequence). There are 17 residues in the CDR3. Written as DNA, the CDR3 is TGTGCCAGCAGTTTATTGGGGGGGTACTCTGGGGCCAACATCCTGACTTTC. This encodes CASSLLGGYSGANILTF.

The rearrangement links TRBV29-1 to TRBJ2-5; TRBD2 aligns across 7 bases. CDR1 SQVTM and CDR2 ANQGSEA come from the germline V gene. This CDR3 spans 12 amino acids. The DNA for the CDR3 is TGCGTTGGTGGGAGGGGAGGAGAGACCCAGTACTTC. It is translated as CVGGRGGETQYF. Using reference TRBV29-1 and TRBJ2-5 for the parts outside the CDR3, the full variable domain is SAVISQKPSRDICQRGTSLTIQCQVDSQVTMMFWYRQQPGQSLTLIATANQGSEATYESGFVIDKFPISRPNLTFSTLTVSNMSPEDSSIYLCVGGRGGETQYFGPGTRLLVL.

The count of this clonotype is one. The genes are TRBV11-1 and TRBJ2-5; D may be TRBD1 (5 bases). Germline CDR1 SGHAT, CDR2 FQDESV (reference sequence). V dropped 3 bases and J dropped 4 bases, with 15 bases sitting between them. The CDR3 has 15 amino acids. The CDR3 bases are TGTGCCAGCAGCTTGTCAGGGCGCCAGGGAGAGACCCAGTACTTC. Amino acid sequence: CASSLSGRQGETQYF.

This chain joins TRBV20-1 and TRBJ2-7; D might be TRBD2 (5 bases). Deletions cut 8 bases from V and 0 bases from J, with 8 bases between. The CDR3 is 11 residues long. Germline values: CDR1 DFQATT, CDR2 SNEGSKA (reference sequence). The CDR3 loop is CSYSDSYEQYF. CDR3 in DNA: TGCAGTTATAGCGACTCCTACGAGCAGTACTTC.

The chain recombines TRBV12-3 or TRBV12-4 with TRBJ1-1; D ambiguous. V gave up 6 bases and J gave up 6 bases, with 20 bases separating them. This CDR3 contains 15 residues. The CDR3 reads CASSPGSTLAAEAFF. DNA of the CDR3: TGTGCCAGCAGCCCGGGATCCACCCTCGCAGCTGAAGCTTTCTTT.

This sequence joins TRBV4-3 and TRBJ2-5, with no clear D. Trimming removed 0 bases at V and 5 bases at J, with 10 bases between. The length of the CDR3 is 14 residues. Germline values: CDR1 LGHNA, CDR2 YSLEER. The DNA of the CDR3 is TGCGCCAGCAGCCAAGATGTGGGGAAGGAGACCCAGTACTTC. It specifies CASSQDVGKETQYF.

V gene TRBV12-3 or TRBV12-4 combines with J gene TRBJ2-7, with 8 bases that match TRBD1. The CDR3 sequence is 18 residues long. V lost 1 base to trimming and J lost 0 bases; unmatched junction nucleotides: 11. CDR3 sequence (DNA): TGTGCCAGCAGTTTAGGCGGCAGGGGGCAGTTAAACTCCTACGAGCAGTACTTC. Translation: CASSLGGRGQLNSYEQYF.

This clonotype was detected only a few times. The gene calls are TRBV29-1 and TRBJ2-3; possibly TRBD1 for D (5 bases). The CDR3 consists of 16 residues. Germline CDR1 and CDR2: SQVTM and ANQGSEA. Between the trimmed V and J ends, which lost 0 bases and 0 bases, there was a span of 13 bases. This chain's CDR3 is CSVEDRKGFSTDTQYF. As DNA, the CDR3 is TGCAGCGTTGAAGACCGGAAGGGGTTTAGCACAGATACGCAGTATTTT.

CDR3 amino acids: CASSLGTGVAEQYF. The CDR3 coding sequence is TGTGCCAGCAGCCTCGGGACAGGGGTAGCCGAGCAGTACTTC. The genes are TRBV13 and TRBJ2-7; 10 bases agree with TRBD1. Germline-derived CDR1 and CDR2 are PRHDT and FYEKMQ (reference sequence). This CDR3 is 14 amino acids long. Unmatched junction bases numbered 7, after V lost 5 bases and J lost 6 bases.

This chain connects TRBV12-3 or TRBV12-4 to TRBJ1-3; D unresolved. This CDR3 is built from 14 residues. The V end lost 6 bases, the J end lost 4 bases, and 13 bases lay between the germline ends. DNA for the CDR3: TGTGCCAGCAGCACCGGGAGGATAGGAAACACCATATATTTT. Amino acid sequence: CASSTGRIGNTIYF.

There are a few counts of this clonotype. This chain joins TRBV20-1 and TRBJ2-7; 8 nucleotides agree with TRBD2. The CDR3 is 14 amino acids. Germline V gene lookup returns CDR1 DFQATT and CDR2 SNEGSKA (reference sequence). V gave up 1 base and J gave up 5 bases; unmatched junction bases: 7. The CDR3 coding sequence is TGCAGTGCTAGAGCGGGACTAGACCTCCACGAGCAGTACTTC. Its translation: CSARAGLDLHEQYF.

The rearrangement uses TRBV4-1 and TRBJ1-5; D gene unclear. Germline V gene lookup returns CDR1 MGHRA and CDR2 YSYEKL. With 4 bases removed from V and 4 bases from J, the gap between germline ends came to 11 bases. CDR3 length equals 14 residues. The CDR3 here is CASSPGRLNQPQHF. DNA of the CDR3: TGCGCCAGCAGCCCCGGACGGCTGAATCAGCCCCAGCATTTT.

The rearrangement joins TRBV4-1 to TRBJ2-1; D is unresolved. The germline V and J ends were trimmed by 3 bases and 13 bases, with 22 bases remaining between them. This CDR3 comprises 15 residues. Germline V gene sequence: CDR1 MGHRA, CDR2 YSYEKL. CDR3 sequence (DNA): TGCGCCAGCAGCCATCTAGGTCTGGCCGTTATTAAACAGTTCTTC. Its translation is CASSHLGLAVIKQFF.

At least ten counts were recorded for this clonotype. The chain couples TRBV6-1 to TRBJ2-3; 7 nucleotides line up with TRBD1. The CDR3 is 15 residues long. V gave up 6 bases and J gave up 4 bases; unmatched junction bases: 10. From germline, CDR1 is MNHNS and CDR2 SASEGT. CDR3 protein: CASSLRTGSADTQYF. The CDR3 coding sequence is TGTGCCAGCAGCCTAAGGACAGGTTCAGCAGATACGCAGTATTTT.

This clonotype came up a few times. At one of its ends the junction is not consistent with the germline gene, which may arise from a read error. The genes are TRBV2 and TRBJ2-7; the match to TRBD1 covers 8 bases. CDR1 SNHLY and CDR2 FYNNEI come from the germline V gene. The CDR3 has 14 residues. DNA for the CDR3: TGTGCCAGCACTGAAGACAGGGGCCGCTACGAGCAGTACTTC. Protein sequence: CASTEDRGRYEQYF.

There are a few counts of this clonotype. The J gene is TRBJ2-1, the V gene TRBV20-1; 8 nucleotides agree with TRBD2. The V gene end was trimmed by 0 bases and the J gene end by 4 bases; junction bases not matched to a gene: 2. The CDR3 has 14 residues. Germline CDR1 and CDR2: DFQATT and SNEGSKA (reference sequence). CDR3 sequence reads: CSAREREEYNEQFF. CDR3 in DNA: TGCAGTGCTAGAGAGCGGGAGGAATACAATGAGCAGTTCTTC.

This clonotype was observed a few times. The J gene is TRBJ1-5, the V gene TRBV28; D is uncertain. This CDR3 contains 14 residues. Trimming stripped 5 bases from V and 2 bases from J, with 10 bases between. Germline V gene sequence: CDR1 MDHEN, CDR2 SYDVKM. CDR3 region: CASSVRQGNQPQHF. The CDR3 DNA reads TGTGCCAGCAGTGTTAGGCAGGGCAATCAGCCCCAGCATTTT. The full variable domain, in which reference TRBV28 and TRBJ1-5 provide the parts outside the CDR3, is DVKVTQSSRYLVKRTGEKVFLECVQDMDHENMFWYRQDPGLGLRLIYFSYDVKMKEKGDIPEGYSVSREKKERFSLILESASTNQTSMYLCASSVRQGNQPQHFGDGTRLSIL.

The chain uses TRBV4-2 and TRBJ1-1; D is uncertain. Trimming pared 0 bases from V and 1 base from J, leaving 9 bases between. CDR3 length: 15 amino acids. Per germline, CDR1 LGHNA and CDR2 YNFKEQ. The CDR3 DNA follows: TGTGCCAGCAGCCAAGATGGTGATGGGAACACTGAAGCTTTCTTT. This codes for CASSQDGDGNTEAFF.